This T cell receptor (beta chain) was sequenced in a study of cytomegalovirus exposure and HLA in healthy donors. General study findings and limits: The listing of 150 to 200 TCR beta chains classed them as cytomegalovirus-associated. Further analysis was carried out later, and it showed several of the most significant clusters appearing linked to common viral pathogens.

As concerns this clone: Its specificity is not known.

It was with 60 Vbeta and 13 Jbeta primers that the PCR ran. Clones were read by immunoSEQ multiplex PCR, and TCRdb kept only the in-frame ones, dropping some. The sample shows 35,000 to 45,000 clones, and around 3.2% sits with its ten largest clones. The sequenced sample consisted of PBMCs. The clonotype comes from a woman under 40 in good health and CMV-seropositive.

The CDR3 loop is CASSQGATSYNSPLHF. The CDR3 DNA follows: TGTGCCAGCTCACAGGGGGCTACGTCCTATAATTCACCCCTCCACTTT. This chain joins TRBV18 and TRBJ1-6, with 7 bases matching TRBD1. Losses at the gene ends were 4 bases for V and 1 base for J; bases not matched to a gene: 4. The germline CDR1 and CDR2 sequences are KGHSH and LQKENI. This CDR3 is 16 amino acids long. Drawing the rest from reference TRBV18 and TRBJ1-6, the complete variable domain is NAGVMQNPRHLVRRRGQEARLRCSPMKGHSHVYWYRQLPEEGLKFMVYLQKENIIDESGMPKERFSAEFPKEGPSILRIQQVVRGDSAAYFCASSQGATSYNSPLHFGNGTRLTVT.